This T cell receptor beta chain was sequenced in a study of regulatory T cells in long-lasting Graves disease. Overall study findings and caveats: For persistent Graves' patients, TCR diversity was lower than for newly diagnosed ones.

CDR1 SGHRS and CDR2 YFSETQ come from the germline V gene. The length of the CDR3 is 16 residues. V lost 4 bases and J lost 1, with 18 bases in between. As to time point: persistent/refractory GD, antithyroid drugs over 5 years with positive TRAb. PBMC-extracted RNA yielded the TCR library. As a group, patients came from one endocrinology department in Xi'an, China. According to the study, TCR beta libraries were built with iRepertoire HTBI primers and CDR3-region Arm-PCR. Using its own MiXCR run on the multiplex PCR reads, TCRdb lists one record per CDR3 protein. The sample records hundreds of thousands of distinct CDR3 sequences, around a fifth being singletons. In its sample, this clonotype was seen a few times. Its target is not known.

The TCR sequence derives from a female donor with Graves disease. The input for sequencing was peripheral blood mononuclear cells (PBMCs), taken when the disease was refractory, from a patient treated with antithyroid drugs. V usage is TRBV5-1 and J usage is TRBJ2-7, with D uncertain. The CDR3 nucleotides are TGCGCCAGCAGCCTCCCTTCGGAAGTCGGTTCCTACGAGCAGTACTTC. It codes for CASSLPSEVGSYEQYF. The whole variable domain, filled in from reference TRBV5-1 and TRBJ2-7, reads KAGVTQTPRYLIKTRGQQVTLSCSPISGHRSVSWYQQTPGQGLQFLFEYFSETQRNKGNFPGRFSGRQFSNSRSEMNVSTLELGDSALYLCASSLPSEVGSYEQYFGPGTRLTVT.